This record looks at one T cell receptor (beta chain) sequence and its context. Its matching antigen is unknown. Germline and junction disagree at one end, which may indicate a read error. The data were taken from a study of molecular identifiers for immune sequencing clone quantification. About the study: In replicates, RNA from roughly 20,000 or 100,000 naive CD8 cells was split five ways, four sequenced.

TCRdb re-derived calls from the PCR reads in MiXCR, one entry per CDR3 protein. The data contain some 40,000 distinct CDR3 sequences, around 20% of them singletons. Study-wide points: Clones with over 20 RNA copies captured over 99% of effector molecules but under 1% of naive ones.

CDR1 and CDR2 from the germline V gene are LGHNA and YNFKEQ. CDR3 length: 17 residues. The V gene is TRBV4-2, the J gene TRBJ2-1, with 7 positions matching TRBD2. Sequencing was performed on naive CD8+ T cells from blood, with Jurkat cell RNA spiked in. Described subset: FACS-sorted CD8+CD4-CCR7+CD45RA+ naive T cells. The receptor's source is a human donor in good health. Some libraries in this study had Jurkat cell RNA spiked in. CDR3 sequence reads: CANSHAMGLADYNEQFF. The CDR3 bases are TGTGCCAACAGCCATGCGATGGGGCTAGCGGATTACAATGAGCAGTTCTTC.